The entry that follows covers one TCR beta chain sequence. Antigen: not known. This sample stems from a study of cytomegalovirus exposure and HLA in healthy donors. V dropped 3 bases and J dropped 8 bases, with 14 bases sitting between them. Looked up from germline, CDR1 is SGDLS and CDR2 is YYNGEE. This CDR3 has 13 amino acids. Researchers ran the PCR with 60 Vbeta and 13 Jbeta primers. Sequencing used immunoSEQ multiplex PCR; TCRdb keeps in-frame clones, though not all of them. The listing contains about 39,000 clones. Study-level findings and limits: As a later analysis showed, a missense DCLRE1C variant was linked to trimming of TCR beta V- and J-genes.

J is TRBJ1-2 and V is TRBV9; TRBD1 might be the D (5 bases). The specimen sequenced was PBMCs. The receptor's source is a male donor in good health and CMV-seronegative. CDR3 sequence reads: CASSGDSARGYTF. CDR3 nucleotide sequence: TGTGCCAGCAGCGGGGACTCGGCCCGGGGCTACACCTTC.